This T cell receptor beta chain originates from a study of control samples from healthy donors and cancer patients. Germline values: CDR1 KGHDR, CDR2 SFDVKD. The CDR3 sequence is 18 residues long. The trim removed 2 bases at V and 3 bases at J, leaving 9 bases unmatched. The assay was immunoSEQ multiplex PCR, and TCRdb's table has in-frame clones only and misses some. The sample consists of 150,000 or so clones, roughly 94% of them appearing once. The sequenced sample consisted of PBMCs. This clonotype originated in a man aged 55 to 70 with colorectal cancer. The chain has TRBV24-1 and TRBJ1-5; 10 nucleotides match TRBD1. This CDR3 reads CATSDSKAGTGANQPQHF. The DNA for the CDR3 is TGTGCCACCAGTGATTCTAAGGCCGGGACAGGGGCCAATCAGCCCCAGCATTTT.